The T cell receptor (beta chain) under discussion was sequenced for a study of identical twins' blood T cells. Note on this clonotype: Its specificity is not known. Possible read error: a much larger clone is one base away.

This CDR3 contains 15 residues. Looked up from germline, CDR1 is SGDLS and CDR2 is YYNGEE. The V end was cut by 1 base, the J end by 0 bases, with 10 bases between. Regarding the study as a whole: Even for out-of-frame TCRbeta, twins reportedly shared V gene usage much more than unrelated donors.

Each CDR3 protein is one row after TCRdb ran MiXCR on the 5' RACE reads. Here the sample spans about 370,000 distinct CDR3 sequences, about 28% being singletons. The source material was PBMCs. The genes are TRBV9 and TRBJ1-2, with unresolved D. The sequence was obtained from a woman aged 18-49 years in good health. The CDR3 spells CASSVSFGTNYGYTF. Written as DNA, the CDR3 is TGTGCCAGCAGCGTATCCTTTGGGACTAACTATGGCTACACCTTC.